The text below deals with one T cell receptor (beta chain). Its antigen remains unknown. The data belong to a study of cytomegalovirus exposure and HLA in healthy donors. Study-level points and caveats: Researchers counted 164 TCR beta chains as cytomegalovirus-associated. Certain sequence variants were highly shared and formed a cluster, and this cluster was likely a sequencing artifact.

Researchers ran the PCR with 60 Vbeta and 13 Jbeta primers. This table comes from immunoSEQ multiplex PCR, and its TCRdb copy is limited to in-frame clones, with some not included. The sample has 79,000 or so clones; over 60% are singletons. This receptor was obtained from a woman aged 40 to 55 in good health and CMV-seropositive. What was sequenced was PBMCs.

CDR3 sequence reads: CASSLEPQNTEAFF. Here the CDR3 DNA reads TGCGCCAGCAGCCTCGAACCACAGAACACTGAAGCTTTCTTT. The chain uses TRBV4-3 and TRBJ1-1; no firm D call. The CDR3 has 14 amino acids. V dropped 4 bases and J dropped 1 base, with 10 bases sitting between them. In germline, CDR1 is LGHNA, CDR2 YSLEER.